The clone carrying this T cell receptor (beta chain) has at least ten counts. Its antigen is not known. The CDR3 is made up of 12 amino acids. Germline lookup yields CDR1 DFQATT and CDR2 SNEGSKA (reference sequence). Trimming removed 6 bases from V and 10 bases from J, with 16 bases in between. TCRdb independently ran MiXCR on the 5' RACE reads; one entry per CDR3 protein. The data show tens of thousands of distinct CDR3 sequences, with roughly 6.1% seen just once and under 6% held by the top ten. The record originates from a study of CD8 T cells in ankylosing spondylitis. Notes on the study in general: Some of these motif variants have turned up before, in reports on reactive arthritis synovial fluid and blood. Significantly higher representation of disease-linked clones was reported for matched ankylosing spondylitis synovial fluid. There was a TCR beta motif, made of several highly homologous variants, that appeared characteristic of ankylosing spondylitis blood.

What was sequenced was synovial fluid, either unsorted or a sorted T cell fraction (not recorded which). This clonotype originated in a male donor with ankylosing spondylitis. The chain recombines TRBV20-1 with TRBJ2-1; D tentatively reads TRBD1 or TRBD2 (5 bases each). The CDR3 protein is CSAPGAQGEQFF. CDR3 nucleotide sequence: TGCAGTGCCCCCGGGGCACAAGGAGAGCAGTTCTTC.